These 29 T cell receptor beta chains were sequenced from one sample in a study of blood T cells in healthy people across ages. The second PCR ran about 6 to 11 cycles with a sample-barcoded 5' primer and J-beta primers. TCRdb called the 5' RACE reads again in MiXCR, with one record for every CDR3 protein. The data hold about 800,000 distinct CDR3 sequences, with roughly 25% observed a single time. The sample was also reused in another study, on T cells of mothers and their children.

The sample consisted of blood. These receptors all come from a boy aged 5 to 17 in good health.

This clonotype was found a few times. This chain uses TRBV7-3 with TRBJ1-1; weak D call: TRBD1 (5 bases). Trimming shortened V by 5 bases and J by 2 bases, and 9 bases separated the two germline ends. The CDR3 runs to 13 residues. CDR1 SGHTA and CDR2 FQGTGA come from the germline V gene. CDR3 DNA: TGTGCCAGCAGCACCGACAGCAACACTGAAGCTTTCTTT. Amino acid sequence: CASSTDSNTEAFF.

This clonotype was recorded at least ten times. In nucleotides, the CDR3 is TGTGCCAGTAGTTCCGGGGTCAGGGGTAATGAGCAGTTCTTC. Protein product: CASSSGVRGNEQFF. The chain is built from TRBV19 and TRBJ2-5; TRBD1 is a possible D gene (6 bases). The J call may be faulty, since TRBJ2-1 better matches the DNA end. The CDR3 totals 14 residues. From germline, CDR1 is LNHDA and CDR2 SQIVND (reference sequence).

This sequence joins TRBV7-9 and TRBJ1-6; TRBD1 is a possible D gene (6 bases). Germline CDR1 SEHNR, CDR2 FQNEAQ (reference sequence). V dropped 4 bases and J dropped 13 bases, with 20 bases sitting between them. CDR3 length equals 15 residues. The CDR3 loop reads CASSSLGDRKVPLHF. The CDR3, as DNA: TGTGCCAGCAGCTCCCTCGGAGACAGGAAGGTCCCCCTCCACTTT.

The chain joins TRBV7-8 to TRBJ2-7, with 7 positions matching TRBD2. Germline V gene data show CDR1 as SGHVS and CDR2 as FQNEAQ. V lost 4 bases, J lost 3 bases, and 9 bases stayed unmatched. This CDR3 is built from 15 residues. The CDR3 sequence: CASSSFGGEGYEQYF. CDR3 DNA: TGTGCCAGCAGCTCCTTTGGGGGGGAAGGCTACGAGCAGTACTTC.

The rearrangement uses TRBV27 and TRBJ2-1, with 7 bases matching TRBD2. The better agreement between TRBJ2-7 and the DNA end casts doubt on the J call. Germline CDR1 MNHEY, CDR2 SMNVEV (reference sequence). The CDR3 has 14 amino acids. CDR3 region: CASSFERGDLEQYF. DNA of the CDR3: TGTGCCAGCAGTTTTGAACGGGGGGACCTCGAGCAGTACTTC.

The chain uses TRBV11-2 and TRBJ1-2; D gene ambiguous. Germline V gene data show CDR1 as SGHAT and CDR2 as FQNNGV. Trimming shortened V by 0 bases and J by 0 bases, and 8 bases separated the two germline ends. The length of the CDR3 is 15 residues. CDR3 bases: TGTGCCAGCAGCTTAGAACAGCGTGCTAACTATGGCTACACCTTC. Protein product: CASSLEQRANYGYTF.

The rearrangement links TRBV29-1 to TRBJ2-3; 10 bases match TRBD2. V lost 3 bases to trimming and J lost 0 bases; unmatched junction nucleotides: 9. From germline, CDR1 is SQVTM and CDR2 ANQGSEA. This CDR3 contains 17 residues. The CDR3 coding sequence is TGCAGCGTTGAGGGGCTAGCGGGGGCCGCTAGCACAGATACGCAGTATTTT. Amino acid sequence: CSVEGLAGAASTDTQYF.

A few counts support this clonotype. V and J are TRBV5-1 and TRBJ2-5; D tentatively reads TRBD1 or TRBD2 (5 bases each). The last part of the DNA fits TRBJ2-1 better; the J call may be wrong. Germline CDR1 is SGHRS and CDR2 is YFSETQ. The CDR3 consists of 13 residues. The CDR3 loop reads CASERGQGNEQFF. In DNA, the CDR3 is TGCGCCAGCGAGAGAGGGCAGGGCAATGAGCAGTTCTTC.

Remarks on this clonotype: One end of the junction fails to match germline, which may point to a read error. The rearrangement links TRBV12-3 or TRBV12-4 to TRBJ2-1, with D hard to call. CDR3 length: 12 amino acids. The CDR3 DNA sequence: TGTGCCGGCAGTTTTGGAGAAAATGAGCAGTTCTTC. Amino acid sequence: CAGSFGENEQFF.

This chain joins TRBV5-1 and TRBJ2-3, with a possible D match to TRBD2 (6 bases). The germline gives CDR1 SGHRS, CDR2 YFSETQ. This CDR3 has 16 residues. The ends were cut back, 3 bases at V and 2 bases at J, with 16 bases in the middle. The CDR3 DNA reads TGCGCCAGCAGCTCGTTGCGGGGCTCACTCACAGATACGCAGTATTTT. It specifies CASSSLRGSLTDTQYF.

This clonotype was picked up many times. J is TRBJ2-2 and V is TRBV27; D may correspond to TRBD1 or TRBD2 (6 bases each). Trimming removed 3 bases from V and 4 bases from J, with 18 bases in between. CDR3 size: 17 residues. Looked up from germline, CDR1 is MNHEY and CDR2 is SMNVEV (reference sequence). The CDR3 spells CASSFSQLRGATGELFF. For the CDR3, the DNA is TGTGCCAGCAGTTTCAGTCAATTAAGGGGGGCCACCGGGGAGCTGTTTTTT.

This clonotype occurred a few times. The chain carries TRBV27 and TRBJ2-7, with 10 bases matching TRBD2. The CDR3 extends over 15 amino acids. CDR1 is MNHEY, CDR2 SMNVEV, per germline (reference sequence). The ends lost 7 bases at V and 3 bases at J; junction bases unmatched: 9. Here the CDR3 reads CASMPELAGNYEQYF. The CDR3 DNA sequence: TGTGCCAGCATGCCCGAACTAGCGGGAAACTACGAGCAGTACTTC.

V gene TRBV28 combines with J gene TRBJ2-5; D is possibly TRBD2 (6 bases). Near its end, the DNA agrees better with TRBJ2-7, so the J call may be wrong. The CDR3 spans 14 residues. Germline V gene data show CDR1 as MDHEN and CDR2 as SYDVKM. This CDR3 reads CATRYGGTSYEQYF. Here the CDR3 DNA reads TGTGCCACTCGATACGGGGGTACGTCCTACGAGCAGTACTTC.

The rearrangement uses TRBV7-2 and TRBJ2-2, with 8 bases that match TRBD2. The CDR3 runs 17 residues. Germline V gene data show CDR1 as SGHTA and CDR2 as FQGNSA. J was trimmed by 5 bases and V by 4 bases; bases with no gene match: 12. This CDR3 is CASSWAGGGRSTGELFF. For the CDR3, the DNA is TGTGCCAGCAGCTGGGCCGGGGGGGGGCGAAGTACCGGGGAGCTGTTTTTT.

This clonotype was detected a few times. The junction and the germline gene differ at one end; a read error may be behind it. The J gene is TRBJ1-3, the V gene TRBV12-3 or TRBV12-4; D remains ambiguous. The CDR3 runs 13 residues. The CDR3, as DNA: TGTGCCAGCAGTTTAGCCGATGGAAACACCACATATTTT. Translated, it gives CASSLADGNTTYF.

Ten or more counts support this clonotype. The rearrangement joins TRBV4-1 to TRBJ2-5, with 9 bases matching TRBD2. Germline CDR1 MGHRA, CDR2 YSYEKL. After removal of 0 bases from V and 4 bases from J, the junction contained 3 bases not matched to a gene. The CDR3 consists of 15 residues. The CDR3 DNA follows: TGCGCCAGCAGCCAAGATACACTAGCGGGAGAGACCCAGTACTTC. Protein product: CASSQDTLAGETQYF.

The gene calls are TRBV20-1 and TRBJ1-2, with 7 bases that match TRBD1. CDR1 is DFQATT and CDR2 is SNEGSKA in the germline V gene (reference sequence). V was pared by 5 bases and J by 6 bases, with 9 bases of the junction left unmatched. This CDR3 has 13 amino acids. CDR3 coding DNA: TGCAGTGCTGTAGACAGGGAAGCGAATGGCTACACCTTC. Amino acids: CSAVDREANGYTF.

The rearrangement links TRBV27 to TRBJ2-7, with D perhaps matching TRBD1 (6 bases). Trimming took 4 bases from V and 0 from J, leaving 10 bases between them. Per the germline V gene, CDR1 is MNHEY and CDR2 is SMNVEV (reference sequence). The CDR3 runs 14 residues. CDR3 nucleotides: TGTGCCAGCAGTTCGACGGACAGCTCCTACGAGCAGTACTTC. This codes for CASSSTDSSYEQYF.

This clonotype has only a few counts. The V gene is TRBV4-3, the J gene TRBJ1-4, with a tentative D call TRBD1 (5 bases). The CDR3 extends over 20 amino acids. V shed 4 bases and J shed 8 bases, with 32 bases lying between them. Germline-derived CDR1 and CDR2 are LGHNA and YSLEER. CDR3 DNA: TGCGCCAGCAGCCTCTCCCGAGGCAGCCAGGGAAATCGATATTGGGAAAAACTGTTTTTT. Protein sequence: CASSLSRGSQGNRYWEKLFF.

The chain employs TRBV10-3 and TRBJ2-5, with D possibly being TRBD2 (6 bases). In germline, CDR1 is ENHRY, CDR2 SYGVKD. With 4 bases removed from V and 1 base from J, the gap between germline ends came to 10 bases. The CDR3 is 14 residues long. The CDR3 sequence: CAISASDLQETQYF. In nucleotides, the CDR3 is TGTGCCATCAGTGCTAGCGACCTCCAAGAGACCCAGTACTTC.

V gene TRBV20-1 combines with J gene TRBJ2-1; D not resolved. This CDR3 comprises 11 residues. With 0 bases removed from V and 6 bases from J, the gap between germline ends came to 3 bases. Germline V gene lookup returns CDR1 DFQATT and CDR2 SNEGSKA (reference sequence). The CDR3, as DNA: TGCAGTGCTAGAGAAGGCAATGAGCAGTTCTTC. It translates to CSAREGNEQFF.

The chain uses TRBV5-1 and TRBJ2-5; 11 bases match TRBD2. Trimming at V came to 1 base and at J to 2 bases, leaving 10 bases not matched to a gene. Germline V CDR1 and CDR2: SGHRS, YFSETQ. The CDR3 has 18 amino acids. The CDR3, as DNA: TGCGCCAGCAGCTTGAGACTAGCGGGGCCAATTATGCAAGAGACCCAGTACTTC. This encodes CASSLRLAGPIMQETQYF.

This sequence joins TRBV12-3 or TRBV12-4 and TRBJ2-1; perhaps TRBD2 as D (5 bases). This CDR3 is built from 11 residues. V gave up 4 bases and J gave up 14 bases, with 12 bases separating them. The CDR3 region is CASSWTREKFF. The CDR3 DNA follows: TGTGCCAGCAGTTGGACGAGGGAGAAGTTCTTC.

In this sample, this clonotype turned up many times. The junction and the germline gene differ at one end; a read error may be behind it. Here the CDR3 DNA reads TGTGCCAGCAGCTTATTCGGCGGGAGTTCCTACGAGCAGTACTTC. It encodes CASSLFGGSSYEQYF. The J gene is TRBJ2-7, the V gene TRBV28; 7 bases agree with TRBD2. Germline lookup yields CDR1 MDHEN and CDR2 SYDVKM. CDR3 length equals 15 residues.

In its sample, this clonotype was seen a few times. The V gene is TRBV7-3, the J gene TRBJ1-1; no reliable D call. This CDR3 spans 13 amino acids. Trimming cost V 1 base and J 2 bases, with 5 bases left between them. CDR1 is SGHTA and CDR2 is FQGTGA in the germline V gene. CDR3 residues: CASSLSINTEAFF. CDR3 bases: TGTGCCAGCAGCTTAAGCATTAACACTGAAGCTTTCTTT. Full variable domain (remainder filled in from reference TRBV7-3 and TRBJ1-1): GAGVSQTPSNKVTEKGKYVELRCDPISGHTALYWYRQSLGQGPEFLIYFQGTGAADDSGLPNDRFFAVRPEGSVSTLKIQRTERGDSAVYLCASSLSINTEAFFGQGTRLTVV.

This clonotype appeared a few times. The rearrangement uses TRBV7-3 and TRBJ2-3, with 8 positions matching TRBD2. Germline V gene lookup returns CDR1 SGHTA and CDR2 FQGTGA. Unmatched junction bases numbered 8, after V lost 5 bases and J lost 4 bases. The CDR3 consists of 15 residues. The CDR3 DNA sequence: TGTGCCAGCAGCCCCTCGGGAGGGCGGGCAGATACGCAGTATTTT. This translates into CASSPSGGRADTQYF.

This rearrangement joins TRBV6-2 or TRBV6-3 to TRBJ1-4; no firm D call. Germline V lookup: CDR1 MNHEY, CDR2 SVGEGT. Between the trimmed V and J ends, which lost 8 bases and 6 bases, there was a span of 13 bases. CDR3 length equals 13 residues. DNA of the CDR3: TGTGCCAGCGGACGTCTCCTGGATGAAAAACTGTTTTTT. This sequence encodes CASGRLLDEKLFF.

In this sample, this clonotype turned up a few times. The CDR3 nucleotides read TGTGCCAGCAATCAGGGTTCTGACTATGGCTACACCTTC. As protein: CASNQGSDYGYTF. The rearrangement uses TRBV6-6 and TRBJ1-2; D is perhaps TRBD1 (5 bases). The CDR3 covers 13 residues. Germline V gives CDR1 MNHNY, CDR2 SVGAGI (reference sequence). Between the trimmed V and J ends, which lost 7 bases and 3 bases, there was a span of 12 bases.

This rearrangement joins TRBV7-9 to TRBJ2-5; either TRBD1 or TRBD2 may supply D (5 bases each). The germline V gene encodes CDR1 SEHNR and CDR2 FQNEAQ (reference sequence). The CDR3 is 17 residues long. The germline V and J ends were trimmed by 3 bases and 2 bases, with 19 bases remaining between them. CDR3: CASSFTSDGALQETQYF. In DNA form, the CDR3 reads TGTGCCAGCAGCTTCACTAGTGACGGGGCCCTACAAGAGACCCAGTACTTC.